This entry describes one T cell receptor beta chain. Its antigen is unknown. This CDR3 has 12 residues. CDR1 is WSHSY and CDR2 is SAAADI in the germline V gene. V shed 4 bases and J shed 7 bases, with 10 bases lying between them. 13 Jbeta primers and 60 Vbeta primers were used for the PCR. Using immunoSEQ multiplex PCR, the repertoire was profiled, and TCRdb retains in-frame clones only, with some absent. The data contain about 160,000 clones, 79% of them singletons. The data derive from a study of cytomegalovirus exposure and HLA in healthy donors. Study findings and constraints: Earlier findings revealed that most TCR beta V segments proved productive either about 87% or about 30% of the time. Reports credit the classifier with highly specific, highly sensitive diagnosis of cytomegalovirus status. In a later analysis, several top co-occurrence clusters appeared linked to parvovirus B19, influenza, CMV and Epstein-Barr virus.

Source material: PBMCs. The gene calls are TRBV10-2 and TRBJ2-5, with unresolved D. This clonotype was sampled from a man aged 50 to 60 in good health and CMV-seropositive. CDR3 in amino acids: CASSVSVGTQYF. DNA for the CDR3: TGCGCCAGCAGTGTTTCGGTTGGGACCCAGTACTTC.